The 20 T cell receptor beta chains reported below all come from one sample, sequenced in a study of cytomegalovirus exposure and HLA in healthy donors. The PCR had 60 Vbeta and 13 Jbeta primers. Sequencing was performed with immunoSEQ multiplex PCR; in TCRdb, only in-frame clones are kept and a portion is missing. This table holds some 120,000 clones, 74% found once. The sequenced material came from PBMCs. These receptors were taken from a man aged 40-49 years in good health and CMV-seropositive.

The chain employs TRBV6-6 and TRBJ1-6; D is perhaps TRBD1 (6 bases). V dropped 7 bases and J dropped 4 bases, with 11 bases sitting between them. The germline V gene has CDR1 MNHNY and CDR2 SVGAGI (reference sequence). The CDR3 consists of 14 residues. The CDR3 loop reads CASIRTEYNSPLHF. The DNA for the CDR3 is TGTGCCAGCATAAGGACAGAATATAATTCACCCCTCCACTTT.

The chain is built from TRBV4-1 and TRBJ2-3; 12 nucleotides match TRBD2. CDR1 MGHRA and CDR2 YSYEKL come from the germline V gene. The CDR3 loop spans 15 amino acids. J was trimmed by 7 bases and V by 4 bases; bases with no gene match: 6. This CDR3 reads CASSRRLAGEYTQYF. DNA for the CDR3: TGCGCCAGCAGCCGAAGACTAGCGGGGGAATATACGCAGTATTTT.

This clone was seen more than once but under ten times. The chain joins TRBV19 to TRBJ2-2, with D maybe TRBD1 (6 bases). Germline CDR1 is LNHDA and CDR2 is SQIVND (reference sequence). The V gene lost 5 bases and the J gene lost 6 bases, with 10 bases spanning the gap. The length of the CDR3 is 13 residues. CDR3 DNA: TGTGCCAGTAGTTTTACAGGGTCCGGGGAGCTGTTTTTT. It is translated as CASSFTGSGELFF.

The sample holds a few counts of this clone. The chain links TRBV7-2 to TRBJ1-1, with 7 bases aligning to TRBD1. The CDR3 runs to 16 residues. Germline assignment: CDR1 SGHTA and CDR2 FQGNSA. The trim removed 1 base at V and 11 bases at J, leaving 16 bases unmatched. CDR3 protein: CASSLDGVVRGVDAFF. The CDR3 nucleotides read TGTGCCAGCAGCTTAGACGGCGTGGTCAGGGGGGTTGACGCTTTCTTT.

This clone was detected only a few times. V gene TRBV18 combines with J gene TRBJ2-7, with D possibly matching TRBD2 (6 bases). This CDR3 is 15 amino acids long. Germline loops: CDR1 KGHSH, CDR2 LQKENI. V lost 3 bases and J 3 bases, leaving 15 bases between the germline ends. The CDR3 reads CASSPGAGSIYEQYF. The CDR3 DNA sequence: TGTGCCAGCTCACCCGGGGCGGGGTCGATCTACGAGCAGTACTTC.

J is TRBJ2-3 and V is TRBV2, with TRBD1 matching over 10 bases. J gave up 4 bases and V 7 bases, and 2 bases lay outside the gene matches. This CDR3 is 13 amino acids long. In germline, CDR1 is SNHLY, CDR2 FYNNEI. The CDR3 loop reads CASTGQGSDTQYF. The CDR3 DNA sequence: TGTGCCAGCACGGGACAGGGGTCAGATACGCAGTATTTT.

The CDR3, as DNA: TGTGCCATCGACCGCGGAAGAGAAAAATCCTACGAGCAGTACTTC. As protein: CAIDRGREKSYEQYF. The chain joins TRBV27 to TRBJ2-7; D unclear. The CDR3 is made up of 15 amino acids. Germline CDR1 is MNHEY and CDR2 is SMNVEV (reference sequence). The V end lost 10 bases, the J end lost 1 base, and 20 bases lay between the germline ends.

The rearrangement uses TRBV28 and TRBJ2-7; D gene uncertain. The CDR3 has 16 amino acids. With 3 bases removed from V and 4 bases from J, the gap between germline ends came to 19 bases. The germline gives CDR1 MDHEN, CDR2 SYDVKM. CDR3 in DNA: TGTGCCAGCAGTTTCCGGAGCGCTACGCTCGCTTACGAGCAGTACTTC. Translating gives CASSFRSATLAYEQYF.

V gene TRBV5-8 combines with J gene TRBJ1-6; no definite D call. The CDR3 length is 18 residues. From germline, CDR1 is SGHTS and CDR2 YDEGEE. The V gene lost 5 bases and the J gene lost 0 bases, with 18 bases spanning the gap. The CDR3 loop is CASSLMLSISSYNSPLHF. The CDR3 coding sequence is TGTGCCAGCAGTCTGATGCTATCTATAAGCTCCTATAATTCACCCCTCCACTTT.

The chain joins TRBV9 to TRBJ2-7, with 8 bases aligning to TRBD1. CDR1 and CDR2 (germline): SGDLS, YYNGEE. The CDR3 is 14 residues long. The junction had 5 bases not matched to a gene; V was cut back by 4 bases and J by 2 bases. The CDR3 DNA reads as TGTGCCAGCAGCTCCGGACAGGGACCCTACGAGCAGTACTTC. This gives the protein CASSSGQGPYEQYF.

A note on this clone: The same CDR3 also results from other DNA sequences found in this sample. The genes are TRBV6-5 and TRBJ1-1, with D perhaps TRBD1 (5 bases). This CDR3 is 15 amino acids long. Germline V gene lookup returns CDR1 MNHEY and CDR2 SVGAGI. The ends were cut back, 6 bases at V and 4 bases at J, with 18 bases in the middle. The CDR3 nucleotides are TGTGCCAGCAGCTCCACTTGGGGGGATGGCACTGAAGCTTTCTTT. As protein: CASSSTWGDGTEAFF.

The chain combines TRBV11-2 with TRBJ2-3, with 11 bases identical to TRBD2. The ends lost 5 bases at V and 4 bases at J; junction bases unmatched: 5. The CDR3 is made up of 15 amino acids. Germline V lookup: CDR1 SGHAT, CDR2 FQNNGV. The CDR3 sequence is CASSLTSGVSDTQYF. The DNA of the CDR3 is TGTGCCAGCAGCCTGACTAGCGGGGTGTCAGATACGCAGTATTTT.

The V call is TRBV19, the J call TRBJ1-2; a possible D gene is TRBD1 (6 bases). Germline loops: CDR1 LNHDA, CDR2 SQIVND (reference sequence). The CDR3 spans 13 residues. Trimming took 7 bases from V and 8 from J, leaving 17 bases between them. CDR3 sequence: CASMTYRVGGYTF. In DNA form, the CDR3 reads TGTGCCAGTATGACCTACAGGGTTGGAGGCTACACCTTC.

The chain uses TRBV9 and TRBJ1-4; 9 nucleotides match TRBD1. The V segment lost 3 bases and the J segment 7 bases; nucleotides outside the gene matches: 10. The germline V gene has CDR1 SGDLS and CDR2 YYNGEE. The CDR3 is 16 residues long. CDR3 nucleotide sequence: TGTGCCAGCAGCGCAGGGGGGGGACAGGGAGGTGAAAAACTGTTTTTT. It encodes CASSAGGGQGGEKLFF.

The chain has TRBV15 and TRBJ2-1, with TRBD2 identical over 7 bases. J lost 8 bases, V lost 6 bases, and 10 bases had no gene match. The CDR3 spans 14 residues. Germline V CDR1 and CDR2: LNHNV, YYDKDF (reference sequence). The CDR3 region is CATSVETSSDEQFF. CDR3 nucleotide sequence: TGTGCCACCAGTGTTGAGACTAGCTCGGATGAGCAGTTCTTC.

The chain carries TRBV4-1 and TRBJ1-1, with D hard to call. CDR1 is MGHRA, CDR2 YSYEKL, per germline. This CDR3 has 14 residues. Trimming took off 3 bases at V and 1 base at J, with 9 bases between the two ends. The CDR3 reads CASSHNNRNTEAFF. CDR3 nucleotide sequence: TGCGCCAGCAGCCATAACAACAGGAACACTGAAGCTTTCTTT.

The chain employs TRBV10-3 and TRBJ1-1; 9 nucleotides line up with TRBD1. The CDR3 is 14 amino acids. Germline-derived CDR1 and CDR2 are ENHRY and SYGVKD. Trimming removed 10 bases from V and 6 bases from J; junction bases left unmatched: 12. The CDR3, as DNA: TGTGCCACGAACGACAGGGGGTCAGAGGCTGAAGCTTTCTTT. As protein: CATNDRGSEAEAFF.

The V and J genes are TRBV14 and TRBJ2-7, with 7 bases that match TRBD1. Germline lookup yields CDR1 SGHDN and CDR2 FVKESK. The CDR3 extends over 13 amino acids. V lost 5 bases to trimming and J lost 3 bases; unmatched junction nucleotides: 4. CDR3: CASSERQGYEQYF. The CDR3 coding sequence is TGTGCCAGCAGCGAACGACAGGGCTACGAGCAGTACTTC. Looking up the rest from reference TRBV14 and TRBJ2-7 gives the full variable domain: EAGVTQFPSHSVIEKGQTVTLRCDPISGHDNLYWYRRVMGKEIKFLLHFVKESKQDESGMPNNRFLAERTGGTYSTLKVQPAELEDSGVYFCASSERQGYEQYFGPGTRLTVT.

The chain recombines TRBV2 with TRBJ2-1, with D possibly TRBD2 on 6 matching bases. Trimming pared 4 bases from V and 0 bases from J, leaving 16 bases between. Germline CDR1 is SNHLY and CDR2 is FYNNEI. There are 17 residues in the CDR3. The CDR3, as DNA: TGTGCCAGCAGTGGTGAGCCGGCGGGGTTCTCCTACAATGAGCAGTTCTTC. Translation: CASSGEPAGFSYNEQFF. Full variable domain (outside the CDR3, taken from reference TRBV2 and TRBJ2-1): EPEVTQTPSHQVTQMGQEVILRCVPISNHLYFYWYRQILGQKVEFLVSFYNNEISEKSEIFDDQFSVERPDGSNFTLKIRSTKLEDSAMYFCASSGEPAGFSYNEQFFGPGTRLTVL.

The chain employs TRBV7-3 and TRBJ2-1; 7 nucleotides line up with TRBD2. The CDR3 runs 15 residues. Germline lookup yields CDR1 SGHTA and CDR2 FQGTGA. J lost 1 base, V lost 5 bases, and 5 bases had no gene match. DNA of the CDR3: TGTGCCAGCAGCCCGCGGCGGGAGTCCTACAATGAGCAGTTCTTC. Amino acids: CASSPRRESYNEQFF.